A single sample is the source of the 17 T cell receptor beta chains below, sequenced in a study of cytomegalovirus exposure and HLA in healthy donors. The study ran its PCR with 60 Vbeta and 13 Jbeta primers. Sequencing was performed with immunoSEQ multiplex PCR; in TCRdb, only in-frame clones are kept and a portion is missing. The repertoire holds some 190,000 clones, with roughly nine tenths as singletons. Material: PBMCs. The receptors derive from a boy under 10 years old in good health and CMV-seronegative.

The chain recombines TRBV6-1 with TRBJ2-5, with D possibly TRBD1 on 6 matching bases. The J call could be wrong; TRBJ2-7 is a better fit for the DNA end. The CDR3 is made up of 13 amino acids. In germline, CDR1 is MNHNS, CDR2 SASEGT. The CDR3 here is CASRKGRTAEQYF. CDR3 in DNA: TGTGCCAGCAGGAAGGGCCGGACAGCCGAGCAGTACTTC.

The chain uses TRBV2 and TRBJ2-1, with D uncertain. Germline V gene lookup returns CDR1 SNHLY and CDR2 FYNNEI. The CDR3 has 14 residues. Between the trimmed V and J ends, which lost 4 bases and 3 bases, there was a span of 10 bases. The CDR3 sequence is CASSVNPDYNEQFF. The CDR3 DNA reads as TGTGCCAGCAGTGTGAATCCAGACTACAATGAGCAGTTCTTC. The full variable domain, with the rest looked up from reference TRBV2 and TRBJ2-1, is EPEVTQTPSHQVTQMGQEVILRCVPISNHLYFYWYRQILGQKVEFLVSFYNNEISEKSEIFDDQFSVERPDGSNFTLKIRSTKLEDSAMYFCASSVNPDYNEQFFGPGTRLTVL.

The V gene is TRBV10-3, the J gene TRBJ2-5; D may be TRBD2 (5 bases). The germline gives CDR1 ENHRY, CDR2 SYGVKD. Trimming stripped 4 bases from V and 3 bases from J, with 6 bases between. The CDR3 contains 12 residues. CDR3 region: CAISGGEETQYF. DNA for the CDR3: TGTGCCATCAGTGGGGGAGAAGAGACCCAGTACTTC.

The genes are TRBV6-5 and TRBJ2-7, with D perhaps TRBD2 (5 bases). This CDR3 is built from 13 residues. Germline V CDR1 and CDR2: MNHEY, SVGAGI. Trimming took 6 bases from V and 0 from J, leaving 9 bases between them. The CDR3 region is CASSPGYSYEQYF. The CDR3 bases are TGTGCCAGCAGCCCGGGGTACTCCTACGAGCAGTACTTC.

This chain links TRBV30 with TRBJ2-5, with 8 nucleotides matching TRBD1. This CDR3 is built from 13 residues. V shed 3 bases and J 4 bases; nucleotides not matched to a gene: 4. The germline V gene encodes CDR1 GTSNPN and CDR2 SVGIG (reference sequence). The CDR3 here is CAWSVTGGETQYF. In nucleotides, the CDR3 is TGTGCCTGGAGCGTTACAGGGGGAGAGACCCAGTACTTC.

The chain employs TRBV13 and TRBJ2-1; 10 bases are a match to TRBD1. Trimming at V came to 5 bases and at J to 3 bases, leaving 4 bases not matched to a gene. The CDR3 spans 15 residues. Germline loops: CDR1 PRHDT, CDR2 FYEKMQ (reference sequence). The CDR3 DNA reads TGTGCCAGCAGCCCCCGGGACAGGGGCTACAATGAGCAGTTCTTC. Amino acid sequence: CASSPRDRGYNEQFF.

This clone appeared a few times. The chain uses TRBV4-1 and TRBJ1-1; TRBD1 matches 7 bases. With V trimmed by 1 base and J by 1 base, 6 bases remained unmatched. The CDR3 has 16 amino acids. Germline lookup yields CDR1 MGHRA and CDR2 YSYEKL. DNA of the CDR3: TGCGCCAGCAGCCAAGGAGGACAGGCTAAGAACACTGAAGCTTTCTTT. Protein sequence: CASSQGGQAKNTEAFF.

V is TRBV5-1 and J is TRBJ2-2, with TRBD1 matching over 9 bases. The CDR3 runs to 16 residues. The V gene's germline CDR1 is SGHRS and CDR2 YFSETQ. The J segment lost 3 bases and the V segment lost 4 bases, leaving 7 bases of the junction unmatched. The CDR3 loop is CASSPTGTGYTGELFF. The CDR3 DNA reads TGCGCCAGCAGCCCTACCGGGACAGGGTACACCGGGGAGCTGTTTTTT.

The rearrangement uses TRBV6-4 and TRBJ2-3; 7 bases fit TRBD2. Germline V CDR1 and CDR2: MRHNA, SNTAGT. With 8 bases clipped from V and 0 bases from J, the junction kept 8 bases outside the gene matches. The CDR3 extends over 15 amino acids. This CDR3 reads CASGDLAGSTDTQYF. The DNA for the CDR3 is TGTGCCAGCGGGGACTTAGCGGGCAGCACAGATACGCAGTATTTT.

The CDR3 here is CASSQDLTRTDTQYF. CDR3 bases: TGTGCCAGCAGCCAAGATCTGACTCGCACAGATACGCAGTATTTT. V is TRBV14 and J is TRBJ2-3; D not certain. The CDR3 is 15 residues long. CDR1 and CDR2 (germline): SGHDN, FVKESK. With 0 bases removed from V and 1 base from J, the gap between germline ends came to 8 bases.

This clone showed up just once. J is TRBJ2-7 and V is TRBV5-1, with D maybe TRBD1 (5 bases). CDR1 is SGHRS, CDR2 YFSETQ, per germline. With 4 bases removed from V and 0 bases from J, the gap between germline ends came to 14 bases. This CDR3 has 15 residues. CDR3 DNA sequence: TGCGCCAGCAGCCCGACAGTTATCTACTCCTACGAGCAGTACTTC. The encoded protein is CASSPTVIYSYEQYF.

This clone was observed a few times. The J gene is TRBJ1-6, the V gene TRBV6-6; D possibly corresponds to TRBD1 (5 bases). Germline V gene lookup returns CDR1 MNHNY and CDR2 SVGAGI (reference sequence). CDR3 length equals 14 residues. Trimming left V 2 bases short and J 10 bases short, with 12 bases between. In DNA form, the CDR3 reads TGTGCCAGCAGTTACCCCGGGGGTCAATCACCCCTCCACTTT. Protein sequence: CASSYPGGQSPLHF.

The rearrangement uses TRBV18 and TRBJ2-1; 11 bases fit TRBD2. Germline CDR1 reads KGHSH; CDR2 reads LQKENI. The CDR3 consists of 17 residues. The V gene end was trimmed by 3 bases and the J gene end by 9 bases; junction bases not matched to a gene: 13. The CDR3 region has the DNA TGTGCCAGCTCACCTAGACCCGGGACTAGCGGCCAGACTGAGCAGTTCTTC. Amino acids: CASSPRPGTSGQTEQFF.

This sequence joins TRBV28 and TRBJ2-1; D is unresolved. The germline V gene has CDR1 MDHEN and CDR2 SYDVKM. Trimming pared 8 bases from V and 2 bases from J, leaving 4 bases between. The CDR3 has 11 amino acids. In DNA, the CDR3 is TGTGCCAGCCTTGCCTACAATGAGCAGTTCTTC. It yields the protein CASLAYNEQFF.

The chain is built from TRBV6-5 and TRBJ2-7, with D hard to call. This CDR3 contains 12 residues. CDR1 and CDR2 (germline): MNHEY, SVGAGI. V gave up 6 bases and J gave up 3 bases, with 9 bases separating them. The CDR3 loop reads CASRSPYYEQYF. The CDR3 DNA reads TGTGCCAGCAGGAGCCCTTACTACGAGCAGTACTTC.

The chain combines TRBV28 with TRBJ2-1, with D possibly matching TRBD2 (5 bases). This CDR3 contains 17 residues. CDR1 is MDHEN and CDR2 is SYDVKM in the germline V gene. V lost 3 bases to trimming and J lost 0 bases, with 15 bases between them. CDR3 sequence (DNA): TGTGCCAGCAGTTTGGACCCGGTGGGGAGCTCCTACAATGAGCAGTTCTTC. Its translation is CASSLDPVGSSYNEQFF. The variable domain in full, completed from reference TRBV28 and TRBJ2-1, reads DVKVTQSSRYLVKRTGEKVFLECVQDMDHENMFWYRQDPGLGLRLIYFSYDVKMKEKGDIPEGYSVSREKKERFSLILESASTNQTSMYLCASSLDPVGSSYNEQFFGPGTRLTVL.

As regards this clone: Other DNA sequences in this specimen translate into the identical CDR3. The chain links TRBV9 to TRBJ2-1; D uncertain. CDR1 and CDR2 (germline): SGDLS, YYNGEE. The CDR3 has 18 residues. Trimming took 0 bases from V and 4 from J, leaving 20 bases between them. CDR3 DNA sequence: TGTGCCAGCAGCGTAGACCAGACTCCTCGATACGAATACAATGAGCAGTTCTTC. Translated, it gives CASSVDQTPRYEYNEQFF.